This T cell receptor beta chain comes out of a study of technical replicates of blood from a handful of donors. Germline V CDR1 and CDR2: SGHNT, YENEEA. The CDR3 extends over 15 amino acids. Trimming removed 1 base from V and 7 bases from J; junction bases left unmatched: 7. The repertoire was sequenced with immunoSEQ multiplex PCR; TCRdb's copy has only in-frame clones and lacks some. The table lists 80,000 or so clones, around 95% of them singletons, with 0.36% in the top ten. The chain carries TRBV11-3 and TRBJ1-5; 7 bases fit TRBD1. The origin of this receptor is a human donor in good health. Sequenced material: T cells isolated from PBMCs. The CDR3 is CASSLVARGRQPQHF. CDR3 sequence (DNA): TGTGCCAGCAGCTTAGTGGCCAGGGGGAGGCAGCCCCAGCATTTT. Supplemented by reference TRBV11-3 and TRBJ1-5, the full variable domain reads EAGVVQSPRYKIIEKKQPVAFWCNPISGHNTLYWYLQNLGQGPELLIRYENEEAVDDSQLPKDRFSAERLKGVDSTLKIQPAELGDSAVYLCASSLVARGRQPQHFGDGTRLSIL.